These T cell receptor beta chains were read from a single sample in a study of T cells after yellow fever vaccination. TCRdb fed the 5' RACE reads into MiXCR, producing one record per CDR3 protein. The sample contains roughly 520,000 distinct CDR3 sequences, just over 20% of which appear only once. The specimen was PBMCs, collected roughly 20 days after the first yellow fever vaccination. Source of these receptors: a man younger than 35 who received the YFV17D yellow fever vaccine. The CDR3 runs from the conserved cysteine through the conserved F or W. The order of the fields is J gene, clone size, D gene, V gene, CDR3 protein, CDR3 DNA. The D gene is left open where the match is weak. Only some rows state a clone size, as once, few, many or a class for expanded clones.

>TRBJ1-2|few|TRBD1|TRBV5-1
CASSSGQGHYGYTF
TGCGCCAGCAGCTCGGGACAGGGCCACTATGGCTACACCTTC
>TRBJ1-5|-|-|TRBV7-2
CASRPAGSNQPQHF
TGTGCCAGCAGGCCTGCAGGGAGCAATCAGCCCCAGCATTTT
>TRBJ2-1|-|TRBD2|TRBV4-1
CASSLGALLGLAGVYNEQFF
TGCGCCAGCAGCCTGGGGGCTTTGTTGGGACTAGCGGGGGTATACAATGAGCAGTTCTTC
>TRBJ2-1|few|TRBD2|TRBV9
CASSASGLAGGFEQFF
TGTGCCAGCAGCGCCTCGGGACTAGCGGGGGGGTTTGAGCAGTTCTTC
>TRBJ2-2|few|-|TRBV5-1
CASSPTGPGELFF
TGCGCCAGCAGCCCTACAGGGCCCGGGGAGCTGTTTTTT
>TRBJ2-5|-|TRBD1|TRBV4-1
CASSQDLRASLGGMKTQYF
TGCGCCAGCAGCCAAGATCTTAGGGCTTCGCTAGGGGGCATGAAGACCCAGTACTTC
>TRBJ2-7|few|-|TRBV10-3
CATGQPYEQYF
TGTGCCACCGGACAGCCGTACGAGCAGTACTTC
>TRBJ2-1|-|TRBD2|TRBV4-1
CASSQSPRDYQFF
TGCGCCAGCAGCCAATCTCCCCGGGACTACCAGTTCTTC
>TRBJ2-7|-|-|TRBV12-3/TRBV12-4
CASSLLPGVGEQYF
TGTGCCAGCAGTTTGCTCCCGGGGGTCGGCGAGCAGTACTTC
>TRBJ1-2|-|-|TRBV20-1
CSASPTTNYGYTF
TGCAGTGCTAGTCCCACAACTAACTATGGCTACACCTTC
>TRBJ1-6|-|TRBD1|TRBV20-1
CSARGAGGFSPLHF
TGCAGTGCTAGGGGGGCAGGGGGTTTTTCACCCCTCCACTTT
>TRBJ2-3|-|-|TRBV7-7
CASSAGGGDTQYF
TGTGCTAGCAGCGCCGGGGGTGGGGATACGCAGTATTTT
>TRBJ2-4|few|-|TRBV6-2/TRBV6-3
CASSYSKNIQYF
TGTGCCAGCAGTTATTCCAAAAACATTCAGTACTTC
>TRBJ2-5|-|TRBD2|TRBV20-1
CSARDPQRGGLETQYF
TGCAGTGCTAGAGATCCCCAGCGGGGGGGCCTGGAGACCCAGTACTTC
>TRBJ2-7|-|-|TRBV11-2
CASSSLMRVYEQYF
TGTGCCAGCAGTTCCCTTATGAGGGTATACGAGCAGTACTTC
>TRBJ2-3|few|-|TRBV7-2
CASSSWAVGGLDTQYF
TGTGCCAGCAGCTCCTGGGCGGTCGGAGGGTTAGATACGCAGTATTTT
>TRBJ2-2|-|-|TRBV4-3
CASSPIGGRATGELFF
TGCGCCAGCAGCCCGATCGGTGGCAGAGCGACCGGGGAGCTGTTTTTT
>TRBJ1-1|few|-|TRBV27
CASSPNSGYGVNTEAFF
TGTGCCAGCAGTCCTAATTCGGGGTATGGGGTGAACACTGAAGCTTTCTTT
>TRBJ2-7|many|-|TRBV4-3
CASSQEMATVYEQYF
TGCGCCAGCAGCCAAGAAATGGCGACGGTCTACGAGCAGTACTTC
>TRBJ1-3|few|TRBD1|TRBV20-1
CSASSTGGLSGNTIYF
TGCAGTGCTTCCTCGACAGGGGGCTTGTCGGGAAACACCATATATTTT
>TRBJ2-7|few|-|TRBV7-9
CASRSSGEQYF
TGTGCCAGCCGATCATCCGGCGAGCAGTACTTC
>TRBJ2-3|few|-|TRBV29-1
CSVEGRDRTADTQYF
TGCAGCGTTGAGGGACGAGACAGGACCGCAGATACGCAGTATTTT
>TRBJ2-5|-|-|TRBV20-1
CSADGRGETQYF
TGCAGTGCGGATGGCAGGGGAGAGACCCAGTACTTC
>TRBJ2-6|many|-|TRBV7-6
CASSLAGGITSGANVLTF
TGTGCCAGCAGCTTAGCAGGCGGGATTACATCTGGGGCCAACGTCCTGACTTTC
>TRBJ2-5|-|TRBD2|TRBV7-2
CASSAGGASETQYF
TGTGCCAGCAGTGCCGGGGGGGCTTCGGAGACCCAGTACTTC
>TRBJ2-3|-|-|TRBV5-1
CASSRPGGDDTQYF
TGCGCCAGCAGCCGTCCCGGGGGTGATGATACGCAGTATTTT
>TRBJ2-5|few|-|TRBV29-1
CSVGTGMETQYF
TGCAGCGTTGGTACGGGTATGGAGACCCAGTACTTC
>TRBJ1-6|few|-|TRBV4-3
CASSQGIRGTGTSPLHF
TGCGCCAGCAGCCAAGGCATAAGGGGCACGGGGACTTCACCCCTCCACTTT
>TRBJ2-7|few|-|TRBV7-9
CASSLRTAFHEQYF
TGTGCCAGCAGCTTACGGACAGCCTTTCACGAGCAGTACTTC
>TRBJ2-1|-|-|TRBV19
CASSSRHEQFF
TGTGCCAGTAGCTCGCGGCATGAGCAGTTCTTC
>TRBJ2-5|few|TRBD1|TRBV9
CASSTKTGRETQYF
TGTGCCAGCAGCACAAAGACAGGGCGTGAGACCCAGTACTTC
>TRBJ2-5|few|-|TRBV7-8
CASSTTGFQGETQYF
TGTGCCAGCAGCACTACAGGGTTTCAAGGGGAGACCCAGTACTTC
>TRBJ2-3|few|-|TRBV4-3
CASSQGGGTTDTQYF
TGCGCCAGCAGCCAAGGAGGGGGAACCACAGATACGCAGTATTTT
>TRBJ2-1|few|TRBD1|TRBV4-3
CASSQDSGGAVSEQFF
TGCGCCAGCAGCCAAGATTCAGGGGGCGCGGTCAGTGAGCAGTTCTTC
>TRBJ1-6|-|-|TRBV7-2
CASSPRTDSYNSPLHF
TGTGCCAGCAGCCCCCGGACAGACTCCTATAATTCACCCCTCCACTTT
>TRBJ2-1|-|-|TRBV7-6
CASSAAVELVYNEQFF
TGTGCCAGCAGCGCCGCTGTAGAGTTAGTCTACAATGAGCAGTTCTTC
>TRBJ2-1|few|TRBD2|TRBV7-9
CASSLEGGGAHEQFF
TGTGCCAGCAGCTTAGAGGGCGGGGGGGCACATGAGCAGTTCTTC
>TRBJ2-5|-|-|TRBV18
CASSPRGHTFLQETQYF
TGTGCCAGCTCACCGCGAGGACATACATTTCTCCAAGAGACCCAGTACTTC
>TRBJ1-4|-|-|TRBV6-1
CASSVDSHEKLFF
TGTGCCAGCAGTGTGGACAGCCATGAAAAACTGTTTTTT
>TRBJ2-2|-|-|TRBV9
CASSVTGTPGELFF
TGTGCCAGCAGCGTCACCGGGACACCCGGGGAGCTGTTTTTT
>TRBJ2-6|-|-|TRBV27
CASSPTQVNSGANVLTF
TGTGCCAGCAGCCCCACACAGGTAAACAGTGGGGCCAACGTCCTGACTTTC
>TRBJ1-2|many|-|TRBV27
CASSLWGRSNYGYTF
TGTGCCAGCAGTTTATGGGGAAGGTCGAACTATGGCTACACCTTC
>TRBJ1-5|few|-|TRBV7-2
CASSGSSNQPQHF
TGTGCCAGCAGTGGTAGTAGCAATCAGCCCCAGCATTTT
>TRBJ2-5|-|-|TRBV5-1
CASGKDFQETQYF
TGCGCCAGCGGAAAGGATTTCCAAGAGACCCAGTACTTC
>TRBJ1-1|-|-|TRBV29-1
CSVEEGRGTEAFF
TGCAGCGTTGAAGAAGGGAGGGGCACTGAAGCTTTCTTT
>TRBJ2-1|few|TRBD2|TRBV6-5
CASSPYPKTSGGYNEQFF
TGTGCCAGCAGTCCTTACCCTAAGACTAGCGGGGGTTACAATGAGCAGTTCTTC
>TRBJ2-7|-|TRBD1|TRBV11-2
CASSPGTGGGEQYF
TGTGCCAGCAGCCCCGGGACAGGGGGAGGGGAGCAGTACTTC
>TRBJ1-5|-|-|TRBV15
CATSRDRGESQPQHF
TGTGCCACCAGCAGAGATCGGGGCGAGTCTCAGCCCCAGCATTTT
>TRBJ1-2|few|-|TRBV12-3/TRBV12-4
CASSLMAGLDGYTF
TGTGCCAGCAGTTTAATGGCGGGGCTCGATGGCTACACCTTC